These 26 T cell receptor beta chains share one sample of origin, sequenced in a study of shared clonotypes between healthy human individuals (dated by TCRdb to the early 2020s). The library was made by the immunoSEQ multiplex PCR assay. TCRdb provides this immuneACCESS table in a form limited to in-frame rearrangements. Some clones are lacking; in checked studies, under half of them reflect an unresolved V gene, and why the rest are absent is not known. Recorded for this sample are approximately 2,300,000 clones; 80% to 95% of them occurred a single time. 0.3% to 0.4% of the sample is held by the ten biggest clonotypes. Material for sequencing was naive CD4+ T cells from PBMCs. This specimen's cell subset or site label, interpreted: CD45RA+ positively selected. The origin of the receptors is a man younger than 35 in good health. Some clones in this sample may be carry-over from other donors' samples.

CDR3 sequence (DNA): TGTGCCAGCAGCTTCCTCAGGGAGCCAACTAATGAAAAACTGTTTTTT. Translated, it gives CASSFLREPTNEKLFF. The rearrangement joins TRBV27 to TRBJ1-4, with D perhaps matching TRBD1 (5 bases). From germline, CDR1 is MNHEY and CDR2 SMNVEV (reference sequence). The CDR3 consists of 16 residues. Deletions cut 6 bases from V and 0 bases from J, with 14 bases between.

The chain combines TRBV5-4 with TRBJ2-7; unclear D gene. Trimming removed 3 bases from V and 0 bases from J, with 16 bases in between. CDR1 and CDR2 from the germline V gene are SGHNT and YYREEE (reference sequence). The CDR3 covers 16 residues. The CDR3 region is CASSSASPGSSYEQYF. The CDR3 DNA is TGTGCCAGCAGCTCCGCCAGTCCGGGTAGCTCCTACGAGCAGTACTTC.

The chain has TRBV29-1 and TRBJ1-1, with unresolved D. This CDR3 is 15 amino acids long. V lost 5 bases and J 1 base, leaving 17 bases between the germline ends. Germline V gene data show CDR1 as SQVTM and CDR2 as ANQGSEA. DNA of the CDR3: TGCAGCGTTCAACTTATGATGCGCCGGAACACTGAAGCTTTCTTT. This encodes CSVQLMMRRNTEAFF.

This clone was counted a single time. The CDR3 loop is CASSLNRDREKLFF. The DNA for the CDR3 is TGTGCCAGCAGCTTAAACCGGGACAGGGAAAAACTGTTTTTT. The chain carries TRBV7-8 and TRBJ1-4; 8 bases fit TRBD1. Germline CDR1 is SGHVS and CDR2 is FQNEAQ. The V segment lost 2 bases and the J segment 8 bases; nucleotides outside the gene matches: 4. The CDR3 is 14 residues long.

The chain joins TRBV6-1 to TRBJ2-7, with TRBD1 matching over 11 bases. The CDR3 runs to 14 residues. CDR1 is MNHNS, CDR2 SASEGT, per germline. V lost 6 bases and J lost 4; bases outside the gene matches: 5. The CDR3 DNA is TGTGCCAGCAGGGGACAGGGGGTTCCTTACGAGCAGTACTTC. Encoded protein: CASRGQGVPYEQYF.

Only one count was recorded for this clone. The genes are TRBV9 and TRBJ2-7, with TRBD2 as a possible D gene (5 bases). Trimming shortened V by 2 bases and J by 2 bases, and 11 bases separated the two germline ends. Germline values: CDR1 SGDLS, CDR2 YYNGEE. The CDR3 sequence is 14 residues long. CDR3 DNA sequence: TGTGCCAGCAGCGTGGCCGGACTTCCCTACGAGCAGTACTTC. Its protein product is CASSVAGLPYEQYF. The variable domain in full, completed from reference TRBV9 and TRBJ2-7, reads DSGVTQTPKHLITATGQRVTLRCSPRSGDLSVYWYQQSLDQGLQFLIQYYNGEERAKGNILERFSAQQFPDLHSELNLSSLELGDSALYFCASSVAGLPYEQYFGPGTRLTVT.

The gene calls are TRBV28 and TRBJ2-7, with D tentatively TRBD1 (6 bases). In germline, CDR1 is MDHEN, CDR2 SYDVKM. Trimming stripped 2 bases from V and 10 bases from J, with 12 bases between. The CDR3 consists of 12 residues. CDR3 in DNA: TGTGCCAGCAGTTTAGCAGGGGCCCCCCAGTACTTC. Protein: CASSLAGAPQYF.

V and J are TRBV7-9 and TRBJ1-2; TRBD1 agrees at 7 bases. Germline loops: CDR1 SEHNR, CDR2 FQNEAQ (reference sequence). V lost 3 bases, J lost 3 bases, and 7 bases stayed unmatched. The length of the CDR3 is 15 residues. CDR3 in amino acids: CASSLGVGGYYGYTF. For the CDR3, the DNA is TGTGCCAGCAGCTTGGGTGTAGGGGGCTACTATGGCTACACCTTC.

CDR3 coding DNA: TGCGCCAGCAGCTCCTCGACAGATGGCTACACCTTC. This translates into CASSSSTDGYTF. The chain has TRBV5-1 and TRBJ1-2; D is perhaps TRBD1 (5 bases). The CDR3 sequence is 12 residues long. Germline V gene data show CDR1 as SGHRS and CDR2 as YFSETQ. The V end was cut by 3 bases, the J end by 6 bases, with 9 bases between.

A note on this clone: Other DNA variants within this sample encode the same CDR3. The genes are TRBV6-1 and TRBJ2-3; TRBD1 matches at 8 bases. Germline V lookup: CDR1 MNHNS, CDR2 SASEGT. The CDR3 sequence is 14 residues long. The junction had 1 base not matched to a gene; V was cut back by 4 bases and J by 1 base. The CDR3 protein is CASSVTGGTDTQYF. The CDR3 region has the DNA TGTGCCAGCAGTGTGACAGGGGGCACAGATACGCAGTATTTT.

The chain uses TRBV28 and TRBJ1-5; TRBD1 aligns across 8 bases. V shed 7 bases and J 7 bases; nucleotides not matched to a gene: 12. The germline V gene encodes CDR1 MDHEN and CDR2 SYDVKM. This CDR3 has 15 amino acids. CDR3 loop: CASITPGGAQQPQHF. CDR3 nucleotides: TGTGCCAGCATTACCCCAGGGGGCGCGCAGCAGCCCCAGCATTTT.

J is TRBJ2-5 and V is TRBV29-1; 7 nucleotides match TRBD1. In germline, CDR1 is SQVTM, CDR2 ANQGSEA. The CDR3 is 15 residues long. The junction had 10 bases not matched to a gene; V was cut back by 6 bases and J by 0 bases. The CDR3: CSVATGTDHQETQYF. For the CDR3, the DNA is TGCAGCGTCGCGACAGGGACAGACCACCAAGAGACCCAGTACTTC.

This chain's CDR3 is CASSGSRVGETQYF. Here the CDR3 DNA reads TGTGCCAGCAGTGGATCCAGGGTGGGAGAGACCCAGTACTTC. The V and J genes are TRBV2 and TRBJ2-5; TRBD1 might be the D (5 bases). This CDR3 spans 14 amino acids. The V end lost 4 bases, the J end lost 4 bases, and 13 bases lay between the germline ends. Germline V gives CDR1 SNHLY, CDR2 FYNNEI.

V and J are TRBV5-1 and TRBJ2-7; TRBD2 matches 11 bases. V shed 3 bases and J 4 bases; nucleotides not matched to a gene: 6. CDR3 length: 15 amino acids. The V gene's germline CDR1 is SGHRS and CDR2 YFSETQ. This CDR3 reads CASSWGTSGMYEQYF. CDR3 in DNA: TGCGCCAGCAGCTGGGGGACTAGCGGAATGTACGAGCAGTACTTC.

A word on this clone: This specimen includes other DNA sequences encoding the same CDR3. This rearrangement joins TRBV18 to TRBJ2-3, with D hard to call. From germline, CDR1 is KGHSH and CDR2 LQKENI. This CDR3 region has 14 residues. V dropped 3 bases and J dropped 2 bases, with 9 bases sitting between them. CDR3 DNA: TGTGCCAGCTCACCCCCGTCTGCCACAGATACGCAGTATTTT. It translates to CASSPPSATDTQYF.

J is TRBJ2-7 and V is TRBV27, with 7 bases identical to TRBD2. Trimming took 4 bases from V and 6 from J; bases not matched to a gene: 12. The CDR3 runs to 15 residues. Germline V CDR1 and CDR2: MNHEY, SMNVEV (reference sequence). The CDR3 here is CASSYLLGGMLEQYF. The CDR3 bases are TGTGCCAGCAGTTATTTGCTGGGGGGGATGCTCGAGCAGTACTTC.

In this sample, this clone turned up once. The V call is TRBV11-3, the J call TRBJ2-5; the D is unclear. The V end was cut by 5 bases, the J end by 5 bases, with 18 bases between. Germline-derived CDR1 and CDR2 are SGHNT and YENEEA. The length of the CDR3 is 15 residues. The CDR3 DNA is TGTGCCAGCAGCCCCCCGGGCCAAGGGCGGGAGACCCAGTACTTC. This sequence encodes CASSPPGQGRETQYF. Supplemented by reference TRBV11-3 and TRBJ2-5, the full variable domain reads EAGVVQSPRYKIIEKKQPVAFWCNPISGHNTLYWYLQNLGQGPELLIRYENEEAVDDSQLPKDRFSAERLKGVDSTLKIQPAELGDSAVYLCASSPPGQGRETQYFGPGTRLLVL.

About this clone itself: Different DNA sequences within this sample yield the same CDR3. This CDR3 reads CASSLATGGGETQYF. CDR3 bases: TGCGCCAGCAGCTTGGCCACGGGAGGGGGAGAGACCCAGTACTTC. V usage is TRBV5-1 and J usage is TRBJ2-5; TRBD2 aligns across 8 bases. The germline V gene has CDR1 SGHRS and CDR2 YFSETQ. V lost 0 bases and J lost 4; bases outside the gene matches: 5. The CDR3 extends over 15 amino acids. The entire variable domain, with the rest obtained from reference TRBV5-1 and TRBJ2-5, is as follows: KAGVTQTPRYLIKTRGQQVTLSCSPISGHRSVSWYQQTPGQGLQFLFEYFSETQRNKGNFPGRFSGRQFSNSRSEMNVSTLELGDSALYLCASSLATGGGETQYFGPGTRLLVL.

The CDR3 sequence: CASSEAWKLFF. Written as DNA, the CDR3 is TGTGCCAGCAGTGAAGCATGGAAACTGTTTTTT. This chain uses TRBV6-1 with TRBJ1-4; D not resolved. CDR1 and CDR2 from the germline V gene are MNHNS and SASEGT. The CDR3 contains 11 residues. V shed 0 bases and J shed 11 bases, with 4 bases lying between them.

V usage is TRBV6-5 and J usage is TRBJ2-3, with 8 bases identical to TRBD1. Unmatched junction bases numbered 6, after V lost 4 bases and J lost 3 bases. The germline V gene has CDR1 MNHEY and CDR2 SVGAGI. The CDR3 extends over 15 amino acids. The CDR3 nucleotides are TGTGCCAGCAGTTCCTCGACAGGGGCTACAGATACGCAGTATTTT. Its translation is CASSSSTGATDTQYF.

Only one count was recorded for this clone. The J gene is TRBJ2-7, the V gene TRBV28, with no clear D. The CDR3 consists of 17 residues. Germline loops: CDR1 MDHEN, CDR2 SYDVKM. Trimming left V 3 bases short and J 3 bases short, with 21 bases between. This CDR3 reads CASSFNPFADGFYEQYF. The CDR3 bases are TGTGCCAGCAGTTTTAATCCGTTCGCTGACGGCTTCTACGAGCAGTACTTC.

The CDR3 protein is CASSLRTGEGNEKLFF. Written as DNA, the CDR3 is TGTGCCAGCAGTCTCCGGACCGGGGAGGGGAATGAAAAACTGTTTTTT. The gene calls are TRBV27 and TRBJ1-4, with D maybe TRBD1 (5 bases). Germline loops: CDR1 MNHEY, CDR2 SMNVEV (reference sequence). The CDR3 spans 16 residues. The V end was cut by 5 bases, the J end by 5 bases, with 18 bases between.

The chain joins TRBV7-8 to TRBJ2-7; TRBD1 matches 9 bases. The CDR3 consists of 14 residues. J was trimmed by 7 bases and V by 5 bases; bases with no gene match: 9. Looked up from germline, CDR1 is SGHVS and CDR2 is FQNEAQ. The CDR3 DNA reads TGTGCCAGCAGCCTATGGACAGGGGCGGAAGAGCAGTACTTC. It translates to CASSLWTGAEEQYF.

The V gene is TRBV4-1, the J gene TRBJ2-2; D call uncertain. The V end lost 2 bases, the J end lost 3 bases, and 10 bases lay between the germline ends. The germline V gene has CDR1 MGHRA and CDR2 YSYEKL. The CDR3 covers 15 residues. The CDR3 DNA is TGCGCCAGCAGCCAACCCCCTAGGGACACCGGGGAGCTGTTTTTT. Its protein product is CASSQPPRDTGELFF.

The chain employs TRBV27 and TRBJ2-7, with 9 bases aligning to TRBD2. Germline lookup yields CDR1 MNHEY and CDR2 SMNVEV (reference sequence). The CDR3 has 15 amino acids. Losses at the gene ends were 2 bases for V and 9 bases for J; bases not matched to a gene: 11. The CDR3 sequence: CASSLMRTSVLGQYF. The CDR3 region has the DNA TGTGCCAGCAGTTTAATGCGGACTAGCGTCCTGGGGCAGTACTTC.

V gene TRBV7-6 combines with J gene TRBJ2-7; 13 bases are shared with TRBD2. The CDR3 length is 17 residues. Looked up from germline, CDR1 is SGHVS and CDR2 is FNYEAQ. Trimming took 5 bases from V and 3 from J; bases not matched to a gene: 10. The CDR3 loop reads CASSPGLAGREGYEQYF. CDR3 nucleotide sequence: TGTGCCAGCAGCCCGGGACTAGCGGGGCGTGAGGGCTACGAGCAGTACTTC.